This T cell receptor (beta chain) was profiled in a study of blood T cell repertoires in COVID-19. From germline, CDR1 is MNHEY and CDR2 SVGAGI. The CDR3 has 16 residues. V was clipped by 0 bases and J by 4 bases; unmatched bases: 6. Measured with immunoSEQ multiplex PCR; TCRdb has only the in-frame clones, and not every one. The sample has roughly 330,000 clones, more than 80% seen once. The clonotype originates from a man in his late teens or twenties who had recovered from COVID-19. Sequencing was done on a sample of peripheral blood. V usage is TRBV6-5 and J usage is TRBJ1-2, with TRBD1 matching over 9 bases. This CDR3 reads CASSYSSVDRGYGYTF. For the CDR3, the DNA is TGTGCCAGCAGTTACTCGAGTGTGGACAGGGGCTATGGCTACACCTTC.